This T cell receptor beta chain comes out of a study of shared clonotypes between healthy human individuals. The assay was immunoSEQ multiplex PCR, and TCRdb's table has in-frame clones only and misses some. The sample has about 2.4 million clones; under 95% are singletons. The specimen was naive CD4+ T cells from PBMCs. Described subset: CD45RA+ positively selected. The origin of this receptor is a young man in good health. Some clones in this sample may be carry-over from other donors' samples.

CDR3: CASIRLAGRETQYF. As DNA, the CDR3 is TGTGCCAGCATCCGACTAGCGGGACGGGAGACCCAGTACTTC. This chain uses TRBV21-1 with TRBJ2-5; TRBD2 is the table's D call, not checked against the DNA. TRBV21-1 is reported as a pseudogene. The CDR3 spans 14 residues.